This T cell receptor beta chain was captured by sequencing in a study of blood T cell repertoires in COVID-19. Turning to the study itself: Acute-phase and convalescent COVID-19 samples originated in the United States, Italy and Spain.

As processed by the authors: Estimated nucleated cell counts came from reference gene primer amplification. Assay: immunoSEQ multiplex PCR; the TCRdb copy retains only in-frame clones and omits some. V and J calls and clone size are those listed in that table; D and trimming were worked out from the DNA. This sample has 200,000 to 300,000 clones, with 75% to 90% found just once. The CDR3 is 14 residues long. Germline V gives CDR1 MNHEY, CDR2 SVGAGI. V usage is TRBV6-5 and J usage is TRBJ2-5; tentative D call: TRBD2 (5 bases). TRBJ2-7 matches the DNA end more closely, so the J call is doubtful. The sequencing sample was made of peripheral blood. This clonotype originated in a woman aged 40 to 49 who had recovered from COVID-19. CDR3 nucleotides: TGTGCCAGCAGTTCCGAGTTAACGGGATACGAGCAGTACTTC. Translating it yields CASSSELTGYEQYF.